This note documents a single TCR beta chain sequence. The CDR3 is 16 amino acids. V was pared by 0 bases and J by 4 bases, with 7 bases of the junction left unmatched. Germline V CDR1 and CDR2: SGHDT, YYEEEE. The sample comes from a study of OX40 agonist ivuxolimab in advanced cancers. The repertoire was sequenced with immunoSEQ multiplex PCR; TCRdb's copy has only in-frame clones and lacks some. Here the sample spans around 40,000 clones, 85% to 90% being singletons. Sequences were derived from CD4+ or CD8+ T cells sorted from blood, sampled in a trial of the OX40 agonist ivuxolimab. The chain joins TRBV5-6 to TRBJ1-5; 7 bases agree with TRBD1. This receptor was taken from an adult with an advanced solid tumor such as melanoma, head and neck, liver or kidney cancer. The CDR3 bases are TGTGCCAGCAGCTTGGGGGGACAGCGAACTAATCAGCCCCAGCATTTT. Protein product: CASSLGGQRTNQPQHF. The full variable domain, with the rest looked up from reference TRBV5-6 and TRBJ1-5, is DAGVTQSPTHLIKTRGQQVTLRCSPKSGHDTVSWYQQALGQGPQFIFQYYEEEERQRGNFPDRFSGHQFPNYSSELNVNALLLGDSALYLCASSLGGQRTNQPQHFGDGTRLSIL.